This T cell receptor (beta chain) was captured by sequencing in a study of blood T cell repertoires in COVID-19. At the level of the study: Spain, Italy and the United States supplied samples that represented acute and convalescent COVID-19. In each case, the material was cDNA or gDNA derived from T cells, B-cell-depleted T cells, or PBMCs.

Germline V gene sequence: CDR1 SGHTA, CDR2 FQGNSA. CDR3 size: 14 residues. Deletions cut 5 bases from V and 1 base from J, with 10 bases between. Per the original methods: Amplified reference gene primers provided the basis for estimating nucleated cell counts. Produced via immunoSEQ multiplex PCR; TCRdb's table is partial and in-frame only. From that table come the V and J calls and clone size; the DNA was used to work out D and trimming. The table shows under 55,000 clones, with roughly nine tenths occurring only once. This clone occurred once. This TCR derives from a woman older than 75 with active COVID-19. J is TRBJ2-3 and V is TRBV7-2; D not certain. Sequenced: peripheral blood. DNA of the CDR3: TGTGCCAGCAGCCCGCAATTAGGCACAGATACGCAGTATTTT. Its protein is CASSPQLGTDTQYF.